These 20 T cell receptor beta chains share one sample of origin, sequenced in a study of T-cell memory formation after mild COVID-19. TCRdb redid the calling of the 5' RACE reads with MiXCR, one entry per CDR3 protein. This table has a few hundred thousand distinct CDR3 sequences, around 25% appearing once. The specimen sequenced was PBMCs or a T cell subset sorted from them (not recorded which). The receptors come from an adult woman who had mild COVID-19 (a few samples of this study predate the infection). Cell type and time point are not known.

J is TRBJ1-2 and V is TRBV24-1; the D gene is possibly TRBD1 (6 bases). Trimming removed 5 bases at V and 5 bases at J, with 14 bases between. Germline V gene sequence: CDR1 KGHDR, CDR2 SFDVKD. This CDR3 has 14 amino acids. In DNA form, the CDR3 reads TGTGCCACCAGTGCTACTGGGCAGGGGTATGGCTACACCTTC. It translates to CATSATGQGYGYTF.

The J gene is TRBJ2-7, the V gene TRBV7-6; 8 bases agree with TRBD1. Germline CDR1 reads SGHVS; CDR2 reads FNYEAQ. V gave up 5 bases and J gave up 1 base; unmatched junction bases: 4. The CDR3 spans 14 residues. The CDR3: CASSAGGASYEQYF. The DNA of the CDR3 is TGTGCCAGCAGCGCAGGGGGCGCATCCTACGAGCAGTACTTC.

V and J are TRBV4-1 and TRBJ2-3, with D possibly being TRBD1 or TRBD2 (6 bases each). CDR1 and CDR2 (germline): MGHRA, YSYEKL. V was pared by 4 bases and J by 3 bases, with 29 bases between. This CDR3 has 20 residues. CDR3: CASSPIPPLFSGAGTDTQYF. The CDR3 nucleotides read TGCGCCAGCAGCCCCATCCCACCCCTTTTTTCGGGGGCCGGTACAGATACGCAGTATTTT.

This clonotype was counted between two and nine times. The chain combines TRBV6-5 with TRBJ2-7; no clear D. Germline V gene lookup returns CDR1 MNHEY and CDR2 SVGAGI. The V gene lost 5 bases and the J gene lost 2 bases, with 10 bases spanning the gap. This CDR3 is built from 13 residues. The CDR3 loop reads CASSLGPAYEQYF. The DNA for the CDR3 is TGTGCCAGCAGTCTCGGACCGGCCTACGAGCAGTACTTC.

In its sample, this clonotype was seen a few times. The CDR3 is CASSLGGHEQFF. In DNA, the CDR3 is TGTGCCAGCAGTTTAGGGGGCCATGAGCAGTTCTTC. J is TRBJ2-1 and V is TRBV12-3 or TRBV12-4, with a weak D call TRBD1 (5 bases). V was cut by 1 base and J by 8 bases, with 6 bases left in between. The CDR3 extends over 12 amino acids.

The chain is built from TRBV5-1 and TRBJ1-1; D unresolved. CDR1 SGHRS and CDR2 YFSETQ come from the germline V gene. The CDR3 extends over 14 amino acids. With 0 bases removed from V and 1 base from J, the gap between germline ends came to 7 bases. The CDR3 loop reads CASSLGHPNTEAFF. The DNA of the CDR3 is TGCGCCAGCAGCTTGGGACACCCGAACACTGAAGCTTTCTTT.

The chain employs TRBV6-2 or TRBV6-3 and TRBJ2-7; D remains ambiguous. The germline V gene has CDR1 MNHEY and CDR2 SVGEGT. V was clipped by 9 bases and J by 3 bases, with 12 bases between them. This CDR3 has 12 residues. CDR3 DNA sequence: TGTGCCAGTCGCCGTGGGGACTACGAGCAGTACTTC. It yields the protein CASRRGDYEQYF.

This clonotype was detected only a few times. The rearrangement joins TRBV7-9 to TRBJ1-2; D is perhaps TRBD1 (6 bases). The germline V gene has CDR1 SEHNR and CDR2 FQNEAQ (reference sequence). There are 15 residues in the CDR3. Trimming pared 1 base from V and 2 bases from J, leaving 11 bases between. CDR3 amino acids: CASSLGRGANYGYTF. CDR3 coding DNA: TGTGCCAGCAGCTTAGGTCGGGGGGCCAACTATGGCTACACCTTC.

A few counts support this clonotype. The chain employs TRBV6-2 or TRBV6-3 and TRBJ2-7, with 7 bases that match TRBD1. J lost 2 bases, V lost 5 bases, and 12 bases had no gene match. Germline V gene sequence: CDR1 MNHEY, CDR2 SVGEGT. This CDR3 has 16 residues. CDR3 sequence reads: CASSPRGVTGAYEQYF. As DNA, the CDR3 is TGTGCCAGCAGTCCCAGAGGTGTCACAGGGGCCTACGAGCAGTACTTC.

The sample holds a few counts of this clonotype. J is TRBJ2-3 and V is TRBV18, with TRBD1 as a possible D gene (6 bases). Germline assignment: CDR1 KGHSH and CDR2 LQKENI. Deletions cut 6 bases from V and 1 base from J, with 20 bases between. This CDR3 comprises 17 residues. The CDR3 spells CASSQSSGTRRTDTQYF. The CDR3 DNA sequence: TGTGCCAGCTCCCAATCCTCCGGGACACGCCGCACAGATACGCAGTATTTT. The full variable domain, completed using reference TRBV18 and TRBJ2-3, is NAGVMQNPRHLVRRRGQEARLRCSPMKGHSHVYWYRQLPEEGLKFMVYLQKENIIDESGMPKERFSAEFPKEGPSILRIQQVVRGDSAAYFCASSQSSGTRRTDTQYFGPGTRLTVL.

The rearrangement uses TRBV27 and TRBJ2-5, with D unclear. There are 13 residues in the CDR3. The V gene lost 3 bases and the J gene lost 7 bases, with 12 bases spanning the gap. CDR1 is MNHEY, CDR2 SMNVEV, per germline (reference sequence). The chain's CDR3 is CASSFADAGTQYF. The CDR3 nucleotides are TGTGCCAGCAGTTTTGCGGACGCAGGGACCCAGTACTTC.

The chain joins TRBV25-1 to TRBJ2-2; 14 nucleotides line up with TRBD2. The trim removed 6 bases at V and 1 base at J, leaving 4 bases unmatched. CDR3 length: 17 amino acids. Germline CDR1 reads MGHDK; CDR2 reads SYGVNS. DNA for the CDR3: TGTGCCAGCAGAGGGACTAGCGGGAGCGGGAACACCGGGGAGCTGTTTTTT. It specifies CASRGTSGSGNTGELFF.

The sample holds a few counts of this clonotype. DNA for the CDR3: TGTGCCAGCGGGATACTAGCGGGAGGGCCATTTGAGTTCTTC. Translating it yields CASGILAGGPFEFF. The rearrangement links TRBV6-1 to TRBJ2-1, with TRBD2 identical over 13 bases. V trimming: 8 bases; J trimming: 14 bases; junction bases outside the gene matches: 12. CDR1 MNHNS and CDR2 SASEGT come from the germline V gene. The CDR3 runs 14 residues.

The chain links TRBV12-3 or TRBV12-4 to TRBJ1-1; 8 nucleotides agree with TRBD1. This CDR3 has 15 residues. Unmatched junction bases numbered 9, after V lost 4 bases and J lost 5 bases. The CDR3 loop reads CASSSPGQAGTEAFF. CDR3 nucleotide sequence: TGTGCCAGCAGTTCTCCGGGACAGGCAGGAACTGAAGCTTTCTTT.

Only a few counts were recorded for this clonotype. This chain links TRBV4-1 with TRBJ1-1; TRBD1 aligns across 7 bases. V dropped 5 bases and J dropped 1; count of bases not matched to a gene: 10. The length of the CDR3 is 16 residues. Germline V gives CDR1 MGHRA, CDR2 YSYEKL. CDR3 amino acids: CASSTRTGQWNTEAFF. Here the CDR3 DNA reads TGCGCCAGCAGCACCCGGACGGGACAGTGGAACACTGAAGCTTTCTTT.

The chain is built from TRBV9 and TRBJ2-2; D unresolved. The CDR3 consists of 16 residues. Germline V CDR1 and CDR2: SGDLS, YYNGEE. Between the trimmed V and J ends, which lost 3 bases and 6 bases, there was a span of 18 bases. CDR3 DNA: TGTGCCAGCAGCGCAACGACTGTGGGTGGGCCCGGGGAGCTGTTTTTT. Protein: CASSATTVGGPGELFF.

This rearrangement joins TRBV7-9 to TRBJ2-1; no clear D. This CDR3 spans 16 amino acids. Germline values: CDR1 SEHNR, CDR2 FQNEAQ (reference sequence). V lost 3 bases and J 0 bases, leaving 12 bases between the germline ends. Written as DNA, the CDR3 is TGTGCCAGCAGCTTGGGCCCACACAGCTCCTACAATGAGCAGTTCTTC. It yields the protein CASSLGPHSSYNEQFF.

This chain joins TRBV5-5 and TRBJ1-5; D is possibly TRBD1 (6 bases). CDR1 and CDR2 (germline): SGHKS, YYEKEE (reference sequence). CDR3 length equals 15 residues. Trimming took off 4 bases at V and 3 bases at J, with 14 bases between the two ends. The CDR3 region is CASSQSGGSNQPQHF. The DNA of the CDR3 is TGTGCCAGCAGCCAGTCGGGGGGCTCCAATCAGCCCCAGCATTTT.

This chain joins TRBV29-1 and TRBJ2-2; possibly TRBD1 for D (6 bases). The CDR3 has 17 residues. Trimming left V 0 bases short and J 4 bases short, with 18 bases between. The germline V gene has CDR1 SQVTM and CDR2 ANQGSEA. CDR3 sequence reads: CSVEDLQDSRGTGELFF. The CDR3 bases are TGCAGCGTTGAAGATCTTCAGGATAGCAGGGGCACCGGGGAGCTGTTTTTT.

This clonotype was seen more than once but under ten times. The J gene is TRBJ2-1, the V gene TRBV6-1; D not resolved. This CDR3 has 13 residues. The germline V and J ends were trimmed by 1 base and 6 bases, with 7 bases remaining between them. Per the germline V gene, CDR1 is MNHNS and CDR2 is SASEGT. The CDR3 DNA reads TGTGCCAGCAGTGAAGTAGTCACCAATGAGCAGTTCTTC. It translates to CASSEVVTNEQFF.